The clone carrying this T cell receptor beta chain was counted between two and nine times. PCR primers comprised 60 Vbeta and 13 Jbeta primers. The table came from immunoSEQ multiplex PCR; TCRdb's copy has only in-frame clones and leaves some out. Found here are under 200,000 clones, roughly 13% of them singletons; the top ten hold about 7.8%. This sample is part of a study of cytomegalovirus exposure and HLA in healthy donors. The CDR3 extends over 16 amino acids. Germline V CDR1 and CDR2: SGHTA, FQGNSA. Trimming cost V 5 bases and J 10 bases, with 21 bases left between them. The chain links TRBV7-2 to TRBJ1-6, with a possible D match to TRBD1 (6 bases). Input material: PBMCs. The sequence was collected from a man between 50 and 59 years old in good health and CMV-seropositive. This CDR3 reads CASSMPGVGAKSPLHF. CDR3 DNA sequence: TGTGCCAGCAGCATGCCAGGGGTGGGAGCGAAATCACCCCTCCACTTT. The full variable domain, rest sourced from reference TRBV7-2 and TRBJ1-6, is GAGVSQSPSNKVTEKGKDVELRCDPISGHTALYWYRQSLGQGLEFLIYFQGNSAPDKSGLPSDRFSAERTGGSVSTLTIQRTQQEDSAVYLCASSMPGVGAKSPLHFGNGTRLTVT.